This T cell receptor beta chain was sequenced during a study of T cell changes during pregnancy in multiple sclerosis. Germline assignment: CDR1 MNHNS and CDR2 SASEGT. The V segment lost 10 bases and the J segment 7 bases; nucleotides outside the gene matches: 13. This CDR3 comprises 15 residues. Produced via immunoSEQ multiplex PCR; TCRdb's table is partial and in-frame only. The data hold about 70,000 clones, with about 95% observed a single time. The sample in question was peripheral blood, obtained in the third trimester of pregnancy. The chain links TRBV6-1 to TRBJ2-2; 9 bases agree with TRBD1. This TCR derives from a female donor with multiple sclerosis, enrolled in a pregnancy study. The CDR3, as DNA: TGTGCCACTAAGGGGGGGACAGGGAAGGTCGGGGAGCTGTTTTTT. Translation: CATKGGTGKVGELFF.